Each of the 9 T cell receptor beta chains below was sequenced from the same sample in a study of metastatic and nonmetastatic thyroid tumors. No patient had received any treatment before thyroid surgery. Through MiXCR, TCRdb re-clonotyped the PCR reads. Here the sample spans 35,000 to 55,000 clones, less than 3.5% being singletons. The sequenced material came from blood. The receptors stem from a female donor with papillary thyroid cancer or a benign thyroid nodule (not recorded which). Some clones in this sample may be carry-over from other donors' samples.

In this sample, this clone turned up many times. This rearrangement joins TRBV20-1 to TRBJ2-1; no definite D call. CDR3 length: 14 residues. V lost 1 base to trimming and J lost 4 bases, with 11 bases between them. Per germline, CDR1 DFQATT and CDR2 SNEGSKA (reference sequence). This CDR3 is CSARVSSNYNEQFF. DNA of the CDR3: TGCAGTGCTAGAGTATCTTCCAATTACAATGAGCAGTTCTTC.

This clone showed up many times. This chain uses TRBV10-1 with TRBJ2-1; D perhaps matches TRBD1 (5 bases). The CDR3 runs to 14 residues. V was pared by 4 bases and J by 0 bases, with 7 bases between. The germline V gene has CDR1 WNHNN and CDR2 SYGVQD (reference sequence). CDR3 sequence (DNA): TGCGCCAGCAGTGCTCAGGGCTCCTACAATGAGCAGTTCTTC. Translation gives CASSAQGSYNEQFF.

In its sample, this clone was seen a few times. The gene calls are TRBV27 and TRBJ2-3; a possible D gene is TRBD2 (5 bases). The V gene's germline CDR1 is MNHEY and CDR2 SMNVEV (reference sequence). Between the trimmed V and J ends, which lost 3 bases and 0 bases, there was a span of 10 bases. The CDR3 contains 15 residues. The CDR3 sequence is CASSFSSSSTDTQYF. The CDR3 region has the DNA TGTGCCAGCAGTTTTTCTAGCTCGAGCACAGATACGCAGTATTTT.

This clone was detected many times. The genes are TRBV6-1 and TRBJ1-1; 7 nucleotides agree with TRBD1. The V gene end was trimmed by 6 bases and the J gene end by 1 base; junction bases not matched to a gene: 8. Germline-derived CDR1 and CDR2 are MNHNS and SASEGT. This CDR3 contains 15 residues. Here the CDR3 DNA reads TGTGCCAGCAGCCCGACAGGGAACAGGAACACTGAAGCTTTCTTT. Translated: CASSPTGNRNTEAFF.

By frequency in the sample, this clone is large. The V and J genes are TRBV4-1 and TRBJ2-3; the D gene is possibly TRBD2 (5 bases). The CDR3 consists of 13 residues. The germline V gene has CDR1 MGHRA and CDR2 YSYEKL. V lost 2 bases and J 8 bases, leaving 11 bases between the germline ends. Here the CDR3 DNA reads TGCGCCAGCAGCCAAAATACAGAGGGTACGCAGTATTTT. Protein: CASSQNTEGTQYF.

The gene calls are TRBV19 and TRBJ1-1, with no clear D. This CDR3 contains 12 residues. V dropped 8 bases and J dropped 5 bases, with 12 bases sitting between them. Germline V gives CDR1 LNHDA, CDR2 SQIVND (reference sequence). CDR3 loop: CASRGSGTEAFF. CDR3 in DNA: TGTGCCAGTCGAGGTTCCGGAACTGAAGCTTTCTTT.

The chain has TRBV28 and TRBJ2-3; 9 bases are a match to TRBD1. V shed 7 bases and J 4 bases; nucleotides not matched to a gene: 3. Germline lookup yields CDR1 MDHEN and CDR2 SYDVKM. The length of the CDR3 is 13 residues. The CDR3 loop is CASTTGGADTQYF. The CDR3 nucleotides read TGTGCCAGCACCACAGGGGGCGCAGATACGCAGTATTTT.

V usage is TRBV19 and J usage is TRBJ1-1, with 9 bases aligning to TRBD1. The germline V gene has CDR1 LNHDA and CDR2 SQIVND (reference sequence). V was pared by 6 bases and J by 1 base, with 9 bases of the junction left unmatched. The CDR3 spans 16 residues. Written as DNA, the CDR3 is TGTGCCAGTAGCTTGCTTCCGGGACAGGGGAACACTGAAGCTTTCTTT. Amino acid sequence: CASSLLPGQGNTEAFF. Variable domain in full (rest from reference TRBV19 and TRBJ1-1): DGGITQSPKYLFRKEGQNVTLSCEQNLNHDAMYWYRQDPGQGLRLIYYSQIVNDFQKGDIAEGYSVSREKKESFPLTVTSAQKNPTAFYLCASSLLPGQGNTEAFFGQGTRLTVV.

This clone occurred many times. The gene calls are TRBV28 and TRBJ2-1; D is unresolved. Looked up from germline, CDR1 is MDHEN and CDR2 is SYDVKM. The V end lost 10 bases, the J end lost 8 bases, and 18 bases lay between the germline ends. CDR3 length: 13 amino acids. CDR3 in amino acids: CATVVVDGDEQFF. CDR3 bases: TGTGCCACCGTGGTCGTGGATGGCGATGAGCAGTTCTTC. The full variable domain, its missing parts supplied by reference TRBV28 and TRBJ2-1, is DVKVTQSSRYLVKRTGEKVFLECVQDMDHENMFWYRQDPGLGLRLIYFSYDVKMKEKGDIPEGYSVSREKKERFSLILESASTNQTSMYLCATVVVDGDEQFFGPGTRLTVL.